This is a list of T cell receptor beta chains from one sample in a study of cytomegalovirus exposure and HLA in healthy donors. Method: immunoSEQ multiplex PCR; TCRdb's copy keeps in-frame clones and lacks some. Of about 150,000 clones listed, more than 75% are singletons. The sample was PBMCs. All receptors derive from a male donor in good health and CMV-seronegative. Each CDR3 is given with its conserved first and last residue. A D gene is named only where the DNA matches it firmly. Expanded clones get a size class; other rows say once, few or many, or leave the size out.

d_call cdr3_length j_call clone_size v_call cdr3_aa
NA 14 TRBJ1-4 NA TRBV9 CASSVGGVSEKLFF
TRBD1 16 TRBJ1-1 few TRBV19 CASSPPFVGGVWEAFF
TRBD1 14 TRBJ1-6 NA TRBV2 CASRDRGGNSPLHF
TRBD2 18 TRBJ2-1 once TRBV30 CAWSVPRLAGTPYNEQFF
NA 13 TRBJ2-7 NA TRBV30 CAWSEDSVYEQYF
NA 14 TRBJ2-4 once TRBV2 CASSVSEAKNIQYF
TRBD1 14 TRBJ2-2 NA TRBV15 CATGDRGSPGELFF
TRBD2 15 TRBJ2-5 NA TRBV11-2 CASRVSGRVQETQYF
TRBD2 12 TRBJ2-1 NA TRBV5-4 CASSERGNEQFF
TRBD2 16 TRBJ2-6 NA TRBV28 CASSLGGGSGANVLTF
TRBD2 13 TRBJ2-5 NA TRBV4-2 CASSHRLAETQYF
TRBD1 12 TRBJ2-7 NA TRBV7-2 CASSLDRGEQYF
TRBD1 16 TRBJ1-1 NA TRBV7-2 CASSFLRTGGITEAFF
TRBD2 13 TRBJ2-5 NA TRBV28 CASSSGGEETQYF
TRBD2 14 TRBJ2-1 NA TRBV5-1 CARLGLAGDNEQFF
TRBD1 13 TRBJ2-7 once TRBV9 CASSGQGTYEQYF
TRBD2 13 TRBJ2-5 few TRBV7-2 CASSQRGEETQYF
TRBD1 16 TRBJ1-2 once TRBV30 CAWTETGTGFSYGYTF
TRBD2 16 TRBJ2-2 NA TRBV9 CASSVGSSGGHGELFF
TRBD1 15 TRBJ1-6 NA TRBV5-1 CASKMSGQGSSPLHF
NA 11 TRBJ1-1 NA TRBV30 CAWSVRGEAFF
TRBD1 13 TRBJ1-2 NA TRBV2 CASSEGTGYGYTF
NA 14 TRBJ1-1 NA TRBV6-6 CASSPGKGNTEAFF
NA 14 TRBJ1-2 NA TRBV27 CASSFRGGNYGYTF
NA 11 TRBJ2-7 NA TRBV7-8 CASSFPGEQYF
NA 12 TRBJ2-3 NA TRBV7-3 CASSPRTDTQYF
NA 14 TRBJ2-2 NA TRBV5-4 CASSYGAGTSQLFF
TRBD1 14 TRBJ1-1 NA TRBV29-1 CSVEEDRGLGKAFF
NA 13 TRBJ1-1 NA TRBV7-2 CASSPRRVTEAFF
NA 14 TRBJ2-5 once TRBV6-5 CASSYDWGVETQYF
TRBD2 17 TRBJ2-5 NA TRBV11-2 CASSLVSGGARQETQYF
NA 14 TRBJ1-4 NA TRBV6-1 CASSPGPGVEKLFF
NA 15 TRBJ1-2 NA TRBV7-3 CASSLSPGINYGYTF
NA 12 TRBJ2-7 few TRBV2 CASIQGNYEQYF
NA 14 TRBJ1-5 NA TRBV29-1 CSVGGGNWGQPQHF
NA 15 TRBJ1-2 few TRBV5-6 CASLRWVGDERGYTF
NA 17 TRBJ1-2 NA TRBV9 CASSEGFGEQIESGYTF
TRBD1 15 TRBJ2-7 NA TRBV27 CASSPPGQGSYEQYF
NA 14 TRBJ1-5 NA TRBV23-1 CARVERRSGQPQHF
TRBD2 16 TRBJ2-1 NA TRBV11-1 CASSPSGLAVYNEQFF
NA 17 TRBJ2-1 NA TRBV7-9 CASSLPKTALAYNEQFF
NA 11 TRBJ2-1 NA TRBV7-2 CASSPEGEQFF
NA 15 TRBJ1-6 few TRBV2 CASSGSRVRNSPLHF
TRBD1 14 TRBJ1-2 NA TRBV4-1 CASSHKTTGDSYTF
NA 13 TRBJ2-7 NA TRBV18 CASSPDLLYEQYF
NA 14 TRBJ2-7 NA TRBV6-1 CASMPNYQTYEQYF
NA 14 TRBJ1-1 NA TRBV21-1 CASSKGRVNTEAFF
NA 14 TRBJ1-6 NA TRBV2 CASSVRAGGSPLHF
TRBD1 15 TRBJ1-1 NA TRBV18 CASSRGQGSGTEAFF
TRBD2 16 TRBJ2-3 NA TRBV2 CASRLLAGGSTDTQYF
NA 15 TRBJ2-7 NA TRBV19 CASSIRGDRHYEQYF
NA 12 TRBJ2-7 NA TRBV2 CASSGRGHEQYF
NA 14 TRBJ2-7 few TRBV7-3 CASSPSTSLGEQYF
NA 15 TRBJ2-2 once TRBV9 CASSAGVVGAGELFF
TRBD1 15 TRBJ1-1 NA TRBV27 CASTQTGGAGTEAFF
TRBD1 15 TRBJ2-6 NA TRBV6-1 CASTETGAGANVLTF
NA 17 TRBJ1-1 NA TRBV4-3 CASSHAPGPNPNTEAFF
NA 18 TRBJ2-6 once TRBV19 CASSIEPVTGSGANVLTF
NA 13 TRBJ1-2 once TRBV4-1 CASSQVNRGGYTF